The following is a T cell receptor (beta chain) sequence with its context. CDR1 is SGHTS and CDR2 is YDEGEE in the germline V gene. Between the trimmed V and J ends, which lost 3 bases and 1 base, there was a span of 10 bases. The CDR3 covers 15 residues. The data were obtained in a study of PD-1 blockade in classical Hodgkin lymphoma. Study-wide background: On a schedule of every 2 weeks, patients received nivolumab 3 mg/kg intravenously.

Specified time point: cycle 4 day 1 (C4D1), after 6 weeks of nivolumab. Each and every patient relapsed after autologous stem cell transplantation, and patients got differing brentuximab vedotin exposure. Progressive disease, partial response or complete response was each patient's best response. The repertoire was sequenced with immunoSEQ multiplex PCR; TCRdb's copy has only in-frame clones and lacks some. Seen here are 90,000 or so clones, around 80% observed once, and the top ten hold roughly 9.4%. Sequences were derived from peripheral blood mononuclear cells (PBMCs), sampled before the fourth cycle of nivolumab. V is TRBV5-8 and J is TRBJ2-2; the D gene is possibly TRBD1 (6 bases). This TCR was sampled from a human donor with classical Hodgkin lymphoma. In DNA, the CDR3 is TGTGCCAGCAGCTCGACAGGAGTGAACACCGGGGAGCTGTTTTTT. It encodes CASSSTGVNTGELFF.